The present T cell receptor (beta chain) was sequenced within a study of blood T cell repertoires in COVID-19. Turning to the study itself: Sites across the United States, Italy and Spain contributed samples from acute and convalescent COVID-19. T cells, B-cell-depleted T cells, or PBMCs provided the cDNA or gDNA that served as material.

Per the authors' pipeline: Nucleated cell counts were estimated from reference gene primer amplification. Produced via immunoSEQ multiplex PCR; TCRdb's table is partial and in-frame only. The V and J calls and clone size come from that table; D and trimming were worked out from the DNA. The sample consists of 300,000 to 450,000 clones, 70% to 85% of them appearing once. The sample comprised peripheral blood. This receptor was taken from a human donor with acute or convalescent COVID-19. The donor label of this sample is uncertain.

The CDR3 coding sequence is TGTGCCAGCAGGGAGACAGGTTCGAACACTGAAGCTTTCTTT. Protein product: CASRETGSNTEAFF. This chain links TRBV2 with TRBJ1-1, with D tentatively TRBD1 (6 bases). This CDR3 spans 14 amino acids. Germline V CDR1 and CDR2: SNHLY, FYNNEI. V gave up 6 bases and J gave up 1 base, with 12 bases separating them.